The 22 T cell receptor beta chains listed next were all sequenced from one sample in a study of control samples from healthy donors and cancer patients. Here immunoSEQ multiplex PCR was the method, and the copy in TCRdb shows in-frame clones only, minus some. The sample records some 110,000 clones, about four fifths being singletons. The sequenced sample consisted of blood. These TCRs come from a woman aged 50 to 65 in good health.

This sequence joins TRBV7-3 and TRBJ1-6; a possible D gene is TRBD1 (5 bases). From germline, CDR1 is SGHTA and CDR2 FQGTGA. V lost 4 bases and J 9 bases, leaving 13 bases between the germline ends. The CDR3 totals 14 residues. The CDR3 reads CASSWGPGSSPLHF. For the CDR3, the DNA is TGTGCCAGCAGCTGGGGACCGGGGAGTTCACCCCTCCACTTT.

The V gene is TRBV3-1 (or the pseudogene TRBV3-2), the J gene TRBJ2-3; tentative D call: TRBD1 (6 bases). V lost 4 bases and J 1 base, leaving 9 bases between the germline ends. This CDR3 region has 14 residues. The germline V gene has CDR1 LGHDT and CDR2 YNNKEL (reference sequence). The CDR3 spells CASSLRQGTDTQYF. The CDR3 DNA reads TGTGCCAGCAGCCTTCGACAGGGCACAGATACGCAGTATTTT.

The V call is TRBV6-1, the J call TRBJ1-4; the D is unclear. This CDR3 comprises 15 residues. CDR1 is MNHNS and CDR2 is SASEGT in the germline V gene. V shed 0 bases and J shed 6 bases, with 11 bases lying between them. The CDR3 here is CASSEALGLYEKLFF. The DNA of the CDR3 is TGTGCCAGCAGTGAAGCGCTGGGGTTGTATGAAAAACTGTTTTTT.

The rearrangement links TRBV7-2 to TRBJ1-3; D might be TRBD1 (6 bases). V lost 6 bases to trimming and J lost 0 bases, with 9 bases between them. In germline, CDR1 is SGHTA, CDR2 FQGNSA. The CDR3 is 14 amino acids. As DNA, the CDR3 is TGTGCCAGCAGGACAGGCCCCTCTGGAAACACCATATATTTT. It translates to CASRTGPSGNTIYF.

This chain joins TRBV15 and TRBJ1-2; D gene uncertain. This CDR3 spans 14 amino acids. V was shortened by 0 bases and J by 1 base, with 6 bases between the two germline ends. Germline V gene sequence: CDR1 LNHNV, CDR2 YYDKDF (reference sequence). The CDR3 coding sequence is TGTGCCACCAGCAGAGATCGCAATAACTATGGCTACACCTTC. Translated: CATSRDRNNYGYTF.

This clone was detected a few times. V gene TRBV6-5 combines with J gene TRBJ1-1; no clear D gene. The germline gives CDR1 MNHEY, CDR2 SVGAGI. CDR3 length: 13 amino acids. V was pared by 5 bases and J by 1 base, with 8 bases between. The CDR3 nucleotides are TGTGCCAGCAGTAGAAGAGGGAACACTGAAGCTTTCTTT. Its translation is CASSRRGNTEAFF.

The chain couples TRBV2 to TRBJ1-6, with D uncertain. V was shortened by 8 bases and J by 7 bases, with 12 bases between the two germline ends. The CDR3 spans 13 residues. Germline loops: CDR1 SNHLY, CDR2 FYNNEI. The CDR3 spells CASQMESNSPLHF. CDR3 sequence (DNA): TGTGCCAGCCAGATGGAGTCAAATTCACCCCTCCACTTT.

The rearrangement links TRBV15 to TRBJ1-6; D not resolved. V was shortened by 0 bases and J by 4 bases, with 7 bases between the two germline ends. Germline V lookup: CDR1 LNHNV, CDR2 YYDKDF (reference sequence). The CDR3 extends over 15 amino acids. CDR3 bases: TGTGCCACCAGCAGAGACAGGTCTTATAATTCACCCCTCCACTTT. As protein: CATSRDRSYNSPLHF. The whole variable domain, remainder taken from reference TRBV15 and TRBJ1-6, is DAMVIQNPRYQVTQFGKPVTLSCSQTLNHNVMYWYQQKSSQAPKLLFHYYDKDFNNEADTPDNFQSRRPNTSFCFLDIRSPGLGDTAMYLCATSRDRSYNSPLHFGNGTRLTVT.

The chain joins TRBV5-1 to TRBJ2-5, with TRBD1 matching 9 bases. Per germline, CDR1 SGHRS and CDR2 YFSETQ. Trimming at V came to 4 bases and at J to 6 bases, leaving 7 bases not matched to a gene. There are 14 residues in the CDR3. The CDR3 nucleotides read TGCGCCAGCAGCCCGGGGACAGGGTCTCAGACCCAGTACTTC. It yields the protein CASSPGTGSQTQYF.

The J gene is TRBJ1-2, the V gene TRBV5-4; a weak D match, TRBD1 (6 bases). CDR3 length: 14 amino acids. The germline V gene encodes CDR1 SGHNT and CDR2 YYREEE (reference sequence). V shed 6 bases and J shed 5 bases, with 17 bases lying between them. Here the CDR3 DNA reads TGTGCCAGCATCGTACAGGGATCTACTTATGGCTACACCTTC. Translation gives CASIVQGSTYGYTF. Looking up the rest from reference TRBV5-4 and TRBJ1-2 gives the full variable domain: ETGVTQSPTHLIKTRGQQVTLRCSSQSGHNTVSWYQQALGQGPQFIFQYYREEENGRGNFPPRFSGLQFPNYSSELNVNALELDDSALYLCASIVQGSTYGYTFGSGTRLTVV.

This clone was detected only a few times. This chain joins TRBV14 and TRBJ2-1, with D maybe TRBD1 (7 bases). The V gene lost 1 base and the J gene lost 9 bases, with 16 bases spanning the gap. This CDR3 is 15 amino acids long. Germline lookup yields CDR1 SGHDN and CDR2 FVKESK. CDR3 in DNA: TGTGCCAGCAGCCAAGCAGGGGGGCGGTATGGTGAGCAGTTCTTC. Its translation: CASSQAGGRYGEQFF.

The CDR3 sequence is CASSLMGARNEKLFF. The DNA for the CDR3 is TGTGCCAGCAGTTTAATGGGGGCGCGGAATGAAAAACTGTTTTTT. This chain connects TRBV28 to TRBJ1-4; D perhaps matches TRBD1 (6 bases). The CDR3 loop spans 15 amino acids. Germline loops: CDR1 MDHEN, CDR2 SYDVKM. Trimming removed 2 bases from V and 5 bases from J, with 12 bases in between. Full variable domain (missing parts from reference TRBV28 and TRBJ1-4): DVKVTQSSRYLVKRTGEKVFLECVQDMDHENMFWYRQDPGLGLRLIYFSYDVKMKEKGDIPEGYSVSREKKERFSLILESASTNQTSMYLCASSLMGARNEKLFFGSGTQLSVL.

The table lists this clone with a few counts. The chain combines TRBV11-2 with TRBJ2-7; D not certain. CDR1 and CDR2 (germline): SGHAT, FQNNGV. Trimming stripped 1 base from V and 6 bases from J, with 16 bases between. The CDR3 extends over 15 amino acids. The CDR3 nucleotides read TGTGCCAGCAGCTTAGTGGGTCCCCCCCGGGCCGAGCAGTACTTC. The encoded protein is CASSLVGPPRAEQYF. The variable domain in full, with the rest retrieved from reference TRBV11-2 and TRBJ2-7, is EAGVAQSPRYKIIEKRQSVAFWCNPISGHATLYWYQQILGQGPKLLIQFQNNGVVDDSQLPKDRFSAERLKGVDSTLKIQPAKLEDSAVYLCASSLVGPPRAEQYFGPGTRLTVT.

This clone was seen many times. V and J are TRBV7-3 and TRBJ2-2, with a weak D call TRBD2 (6 bases). V gave up 5 bases and J gave up 5 bases, with 18 bases separating them. The CDR3 is 16 amino acids. Germline V gives CDR1 SGHTA, CDR2 FQGTGA. CDR3 coding DNA: TGTGCCAGCAGCCCGCCCCCGGGACTCGATACCGGGGAGCTGTTTTTT. Translation: CASSPPPGLDTGELFF.

This clone was observed a single time. The rearrangement joins TRBV3-1 (or the pseudogene TRBV3-2) to TRBJ1-1; 8 bases match TRBD1. Trimming removed 1 base from V and 3 bases from J; junction bases left unmatched: 19. Germline CDR1 is LGHDT and CDR2 is YNNKEL (reference sequence). The CDR3 sequence is 20 residues long. CDR3 DNA sequence: TGTGCCAGCAGCCAAGGCCCTACAAAGGGACAGGTTAGGTTAGACACTGAAGCTTTCTTT. As protein: CASSQGPTKGQVRLDTEAFF.

The rearrangement links TRBV12-3 or TRBV12-4 to TRBJ2-7, with D hard to call. V was cut by 3 bases and J by 7 bases, with 13 bases left in between. The CDR3 contains 13 residues. The CDR3 DNA reads TGTGCCAGCAGTTTCGCTTCTAGGGCAGAGCAGTACTTC. This gives the protein CASSFASRAEQYF.

V is TRBV11-2 and J is TRBJ2-1; D remains ambiguous. Germline V CDR1 and CDR2: SGHAT, FQNNGV. The ends were cut back, 4 bases at V and 0 bases at J, with 13 bases in the middle. The CDR3 contains 16 residues. The CDR3 DNA is TGTGCCAGCAGCTCCTCGCGTCCGAACTCCTACAATGAGCAGTTCTTC. This gives the protein CASSSSRPNSYNEQFF.

This clone turned up a few times. This rearrangement joins TRBV7-9 to TRBJ1-2, with a weak D call TRBD1 (6 bases). Germline CDR1 reads SEHNR; CDR2 reads FQNEAQ (reference sequence). CDR3 length: 16 amino acids. V lost 4 bases and J 3 bases, leaving 18 bases between the germline ends. DNA for the CDR3: TGTGCCAGCAGCTCGAGACAGGCCTCCGTTGACTATGGCTACACCTTC. Translated, it gives CASSSRQASVDYGYTF.

This clone has a handful of counts. V and J are TRBV2 and TRBJ2-1; D is unclear. Trimming took off 3 bases at V and 10 bases at J, with 7 bases between the two ends. This CDR3 comprises 11 residues. The germline V gene has CDR1 SNHLY and CDR2 FYNNEI. The CDR3 protein is CASSDYSEQFF. CDR3 nucleotide sequence: TGTGCCAGCAGTGACTACTCAGAGCAGTTCTTC.

V and J are TRBV19 and TRBJ1-1; 10 bases align to TRBD1. Germline V gene lookup returns CDR1 LNHDA and CDR2 SQIVND (reference sequence). This CDR3 is 16 amino acids long. V lost 1 base to trimming and J lost 2 bases; unmatched junction nucleotides: 4. The CDR3 region is CASSIGTGGLNTEAFF. DNA of the CDR3: TGTGCCAGTAGTATAGGGACAGGGGGGCTAAACACTGAAGCTTTCTTT.

V usage is TRBV7-8 and J usage is TRBJ2-1; TRBD2 matches 9 bases. Germline CDR1 and CDR2: SGHVS and FQNEAQ. The CDR3 extends over 14 amino acids. V trimming: 5 bases; J trimming: 10 bases; junction bases outside the gene matches: 9. The CDR3 reads CASSGGLAREEQFF. The CDR3, as DNA: TGTGCCAGCAGCGGGGGACTAGCCCGAGAGGAGCAGTTCTTC.

The J gene is TRBJ1-2, the V gene TRBV18; the match to TRBD1 covers 7 bases. V trimming: 3 bases; J trimming: 7 bases; junction bases outside the gene matches: 8. This CDR3 spans 14 amino acids. Germline lookup yields CDR1 KGHSH and CDR2 LQKENI. Here the CDR3 reads CASSPIGGGSGYTF. CDR3 bases: TGTGCCAGCTCACCCATTGGAGGGGGCTCTGGCTACACCTTC.